This T cell receptor (beta chain) came from a study of graft-versus-host responses after intestinal transplantation. Study-level information: Recipients got multivisceral, liver-intestinal, or isolated intestinal transplants. Broader study findings: Marrow from the recipient contained GvH clones, some of which had appeared first in ileum or blood. Subjects displaying graft-donor T cell macrochimerism possessed elevated graft-versus-host to host-versus-graft clonal ratios inside allografts.

Remarks on this clone: Its antigen is unidentified.

Measured with immunoSEQ multiplex PCR; TCRdb has only the in-frame clones, and not every one. The sample contains 100,000 to 110,000 clones, roughly 87% of which appear only once. The germline V gene encodes CDR1 SEHNR and CDR2 FQNEAQ (reference sequence). The CDR3 consists of 10 residues. The V end lost 8 bases, the J end lost 9 bases, and 8 bases lay between the germline ends. Sequenced material: unstimulated CD4+ T cells sorted from spleen or lymph node cells, taken before transplant. V is TRBV7-9 and J is TRBJ2-1, with D unresolved. The clonotype originates from a human donor who was the organ donor for an intestinal transplant. The CDR3 here is CASGITEQFF. CDR3 sequence (DNA): TGTGCCAGCGGTATTACTGAGCAGTTCTTC.